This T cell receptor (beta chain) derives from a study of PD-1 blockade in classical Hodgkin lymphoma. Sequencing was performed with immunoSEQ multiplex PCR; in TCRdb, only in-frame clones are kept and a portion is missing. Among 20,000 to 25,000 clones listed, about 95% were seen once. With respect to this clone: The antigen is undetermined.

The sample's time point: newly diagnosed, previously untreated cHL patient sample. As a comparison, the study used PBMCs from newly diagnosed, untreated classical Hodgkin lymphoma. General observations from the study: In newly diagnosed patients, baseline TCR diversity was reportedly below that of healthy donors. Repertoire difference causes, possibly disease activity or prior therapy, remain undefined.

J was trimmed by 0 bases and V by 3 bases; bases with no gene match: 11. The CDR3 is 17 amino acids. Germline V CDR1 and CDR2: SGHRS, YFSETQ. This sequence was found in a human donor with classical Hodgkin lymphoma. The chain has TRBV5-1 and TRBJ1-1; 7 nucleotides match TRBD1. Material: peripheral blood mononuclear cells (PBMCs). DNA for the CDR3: TGCGCCAGCAGCTGGAATCCAGGGGGACGCGTGAACACTGAAGCTTTCTTT. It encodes CASSWNPGGRVNTEAFF. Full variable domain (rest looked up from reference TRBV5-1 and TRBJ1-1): KAGVTQTPRYLIKTRGQQVTLSCSPISGHRSVSWYQQTPGQGLQFLFEYFSETQRNKGNFPGRFSGRQFSNSRSEMNVSTLELGDSALYLCASSWNPGGRVNTEAFFGQGTRLTVV.